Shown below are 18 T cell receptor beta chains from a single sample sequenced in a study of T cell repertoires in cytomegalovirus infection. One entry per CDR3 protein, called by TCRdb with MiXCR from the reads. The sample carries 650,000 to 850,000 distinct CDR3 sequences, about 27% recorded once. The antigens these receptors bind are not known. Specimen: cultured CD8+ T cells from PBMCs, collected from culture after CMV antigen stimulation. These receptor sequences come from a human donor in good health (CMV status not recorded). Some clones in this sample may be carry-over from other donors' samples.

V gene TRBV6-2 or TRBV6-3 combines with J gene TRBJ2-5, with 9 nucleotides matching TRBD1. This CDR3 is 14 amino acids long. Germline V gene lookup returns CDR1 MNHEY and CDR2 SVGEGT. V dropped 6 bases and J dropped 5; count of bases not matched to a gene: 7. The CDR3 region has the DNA TGTGCCAGCAGGCCCGGGACAGGGATGGAGACCCAGTACTTC. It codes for CASRPGTGMETQYF.

The CDR3 sequence: CASSNLDSPREQYF. Here the CDR3 DNA reads TGTGCCAGTAGTAACCTGGACAGCCCGCGGGAGCAGTACTTC. The rearrangement joins TRBV19 to TRBJ2-7; TRBD1 might be the D (6 bases). The CDR3 sequence is 14 residues long. Between the trimmed V and J ends, which lost 4 bases and 7 bases, there was a span of 17 bases. Per germline, CDR1 LNHDA and CDR2 SQIVND (reference sequence).

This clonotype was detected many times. DNA for the CDR3: TGTGCCAGCAGCTTAGAAGCTAGCGGGGGATATGAGACCCAGTACTTC. It translates to CASSLEASGGYETQYF. The chain recombines TRBV7-8 with TRBJ2-5; 10 bases agree with TRBD2. After removal of 1 base from V and 5 bases from J, the junction contained 7 bases not matched to a gene. CDR3 size: 16 residues. Germline CDR1 SGHVS, CDR2 FQNEAQ.

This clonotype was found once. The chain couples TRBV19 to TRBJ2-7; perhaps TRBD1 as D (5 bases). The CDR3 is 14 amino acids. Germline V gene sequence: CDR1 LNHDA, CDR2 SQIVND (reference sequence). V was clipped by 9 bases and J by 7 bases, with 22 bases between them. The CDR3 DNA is TGTGCCAGCGATCGACAGCCCCCTCCACGGGAGCAGTACGTC. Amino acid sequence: CASDRQPPPREQYV.

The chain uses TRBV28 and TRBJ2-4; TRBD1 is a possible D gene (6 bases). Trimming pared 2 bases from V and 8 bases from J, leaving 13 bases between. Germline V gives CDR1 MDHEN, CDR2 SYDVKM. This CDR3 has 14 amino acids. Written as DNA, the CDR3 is TGTGCCAGCAGTTTACGAGACAGGTTGGACATTCAGTACTTC. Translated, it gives CASSLRDRLDIQYF.

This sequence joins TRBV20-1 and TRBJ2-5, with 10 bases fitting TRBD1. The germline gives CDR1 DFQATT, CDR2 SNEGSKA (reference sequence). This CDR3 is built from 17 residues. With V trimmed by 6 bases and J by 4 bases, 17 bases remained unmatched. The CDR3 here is CSADPFPGTGAGETQYF. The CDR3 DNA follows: TGCAGTGCAGATCCGTTCCCCGGGACAGGGGCGGGAGAGACCCAGTACTTC.

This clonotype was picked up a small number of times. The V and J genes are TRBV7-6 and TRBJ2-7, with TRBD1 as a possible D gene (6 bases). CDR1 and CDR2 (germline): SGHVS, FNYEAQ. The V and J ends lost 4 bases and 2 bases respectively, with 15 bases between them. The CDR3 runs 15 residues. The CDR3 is CASSSRTDAPYEQYV. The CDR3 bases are TGTGCCAGCAGCTCAAGGACAGACGCCCCCTACGAGCAGTACGTC.

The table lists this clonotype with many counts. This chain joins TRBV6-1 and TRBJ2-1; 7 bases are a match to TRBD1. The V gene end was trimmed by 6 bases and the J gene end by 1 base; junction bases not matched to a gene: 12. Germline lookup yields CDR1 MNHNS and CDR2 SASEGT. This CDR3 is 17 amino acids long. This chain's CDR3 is CASRQNSGTESYNEQFF. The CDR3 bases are TGTGCCAGCAGACAAAACTCCGGGACAGAGTCCTACAATGAGCAGTTCTTC.

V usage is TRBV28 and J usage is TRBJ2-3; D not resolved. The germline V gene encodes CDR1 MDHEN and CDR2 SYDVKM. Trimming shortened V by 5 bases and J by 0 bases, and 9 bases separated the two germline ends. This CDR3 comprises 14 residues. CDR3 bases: TGTGCCAGCAGTCTTACTTCTAGCACAGATACGCAGTATTTT. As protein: CASSLTSSTDTQYF.

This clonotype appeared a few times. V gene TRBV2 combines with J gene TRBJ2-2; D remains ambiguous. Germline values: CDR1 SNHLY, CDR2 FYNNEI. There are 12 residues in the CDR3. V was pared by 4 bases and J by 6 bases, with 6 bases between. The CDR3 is CASSGAPGELFF. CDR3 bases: TGTGCCAGCAGTGGGGCCCCCGGGGAGCTGTTTTTT.

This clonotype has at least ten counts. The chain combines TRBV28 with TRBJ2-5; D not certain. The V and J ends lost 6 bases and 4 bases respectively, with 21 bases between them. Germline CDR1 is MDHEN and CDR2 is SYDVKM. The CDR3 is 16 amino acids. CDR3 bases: TGTGCCAGCAGCTGGCCGCTCACTGGGTTAAGAGAGACCCAGTACTTC. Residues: CASSWPLTGLRETQYF. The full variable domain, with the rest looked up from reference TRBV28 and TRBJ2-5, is DVKVTQSSRYLVKRTGEKVFLECVQDMDHENMFWYRQDPGLGLRLIYFSYDVKMKEKGDIPEGYSVSREKKERFSLILESASTNQTSMYLCASSWPLTGLRETQYFGPGTRLLVL.

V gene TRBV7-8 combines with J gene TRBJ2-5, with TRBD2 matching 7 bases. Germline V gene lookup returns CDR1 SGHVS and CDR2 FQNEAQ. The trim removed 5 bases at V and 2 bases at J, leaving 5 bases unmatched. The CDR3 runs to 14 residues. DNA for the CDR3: TGTGCCAGCAGCCCCTTCGGGGGGCAAGAGACCCAGTACTTC. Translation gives CASSPFGGQETQYF.

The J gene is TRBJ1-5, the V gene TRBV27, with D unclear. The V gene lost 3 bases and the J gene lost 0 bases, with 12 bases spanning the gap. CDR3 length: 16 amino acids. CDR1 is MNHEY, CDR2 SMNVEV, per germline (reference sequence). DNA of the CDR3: TGTGCCAGCAGTTTTATCCCGCAGAATAGCAATCAGCCCCAGCATTTT. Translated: CASSFIPQNSNQPQHF.

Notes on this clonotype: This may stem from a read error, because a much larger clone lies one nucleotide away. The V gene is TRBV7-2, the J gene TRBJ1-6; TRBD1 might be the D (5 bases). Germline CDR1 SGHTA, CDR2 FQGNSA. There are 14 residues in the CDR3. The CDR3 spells CVSSFSGENSPLHF. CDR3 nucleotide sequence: TGTGTCAGCAGCTTTTCGGGGGAGAATTCACCCCTCCACTTT.

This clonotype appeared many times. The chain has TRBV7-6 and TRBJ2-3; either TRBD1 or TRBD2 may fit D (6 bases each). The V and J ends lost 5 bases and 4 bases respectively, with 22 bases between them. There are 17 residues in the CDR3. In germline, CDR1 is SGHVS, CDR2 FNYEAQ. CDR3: CASSPQGRGVWADTQYF. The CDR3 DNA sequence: TGTGCCAGCAGCCCCCAGGGTAGGGGGGTTTGGGCAGATACGCAGTATTTT.

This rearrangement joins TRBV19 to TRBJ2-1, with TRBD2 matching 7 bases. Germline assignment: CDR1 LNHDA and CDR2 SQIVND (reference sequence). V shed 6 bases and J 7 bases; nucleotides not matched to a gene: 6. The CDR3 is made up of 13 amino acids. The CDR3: CASRWGGLNEQFF. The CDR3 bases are TGTGCCAGTAGATGGGGGGGTTTGAATGAGCAGTTCTTC.

The CDR3 coding sequence is TGTGCCAGCAGTTACAGTAGACAGGGCGACGAGCAGTACGTC. It yields the protein CASSYSRQGDEQYV. The V and J genes are TRBV6-2 or TRBV6-3 and TRBJ2-7; TRBD1 agrees at 7 bases. Trimming took 2 bases from V and 5 from J; bases not matched to a gene: 6. The CDR3 totals 14 residues. Germline CDR1 is MNHEY and CDR2 is SVGEGT.

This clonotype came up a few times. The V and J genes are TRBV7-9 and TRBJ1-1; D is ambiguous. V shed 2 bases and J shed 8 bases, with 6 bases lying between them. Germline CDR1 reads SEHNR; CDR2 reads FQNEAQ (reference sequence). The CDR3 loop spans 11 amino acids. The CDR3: CASSLYEEAFF. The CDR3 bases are TGTGCCAGCAGCTTATATGAAGAAGCTTTCTTT. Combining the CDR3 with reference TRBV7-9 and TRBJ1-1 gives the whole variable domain DTGVSQNPRHKITKRGQNVTFRCDPISEHNRLYWYRQTLGQGPEFLTYFQNEAQLEKSRLLSDRFSAERPKGSFSTLEIQRTEQGDSAMYLCASSLYEEAFFGQGTRLTVV.